This T cell receptor (delta chain) was observed in a study of Vδ1+ human thymocytes. Whole-study results and caveats: Unlike peripheral blood Vdelta1+ controls, thymic delta-chain sequences included about 20% Vdelta2 and few Vdelta3. Highly polyclonal TRG and TRD repertoires with Gaussian CDR3 length distributions appeared in thymus.

The template was reverse-transcribed extracted RNA. The CDR3 regions were amplified by multiplex PCR from V-gene primers to a constant-region primer. TCRdb made new clone calls on the multiplex PCR reads using CATT. The table records some 25,000 delta-chain clones, around 7.7% of them present only once. About this clone itself: The antigen is unknown.

CDR3 length: 22 amino acids. Trimming took 0 bases from V and 5 from J, leaving 34 bases between them. CDR1 TSWWSYY and CDR2 QGS come from the germline V gene. Alphabeta T cells were depleted, then CD3+ Vdelta1+ Vdelta2- thymocytes were FACS-sorted. Purity of the sorted Vdelta1+ thymocytes ranged from 98% to 99.6%. The V gene is TRDV1, the J gene TRDJ1; D gene ambiguous. This clonotype was obtained from a girl under three years old who had congenital heart surgery. Source material: Vdelta1+ gamma-delta thymocytes from the thymus. The subset denotes: FACS-sorted CD3+ TCRalphabeta- TCRVdelta1+ TCRVdelta2- thymocytes. CDR3 amino acids: CALGELPPPSTSAGGLVDKLIF. CDR3 coding DNA: TGTGCTCTTGGGGAACTACCCCCCCCCTCCACGAGTGCTGGTGGTTTGGTTGATAAACTCATCTTT.